Detailed here is one TCR beta chain. The source of the sample is a study of cytomegalovirus exposure and HLA in healthy donors. There are 12 residues in the CDR3. V was cut by 1 base and J by 7 bases, with 6 bases left in between. Germline loops: CDR1 SGHRS, CDR2 YFSETQ. In the PCR, 60 Vbeta and 13 Jbeta primers were used. Sequencing was performed with immunoSEQ multiplex PCR; in TCRdb, only in-frame clones are kept and a portion is missing. The sample lists roughly 150,000 clones, 70% to 75% seen once, with roughly 1.7% in the top ten. The sequence came from a woman between 25 and 40 years old in good health and CMV-seronegative. The V call is TRBV5-1, the J call TRBJ2-1, with D perhaps matching TRBD2 (5 bases). The specimen was PBMCs. In DNA, the CDR3 is TGCGCCAGCAGCTTGTCGGGGAATGAGCAGTTCTTC. Translated, it gives CASSLSGNEQFF.